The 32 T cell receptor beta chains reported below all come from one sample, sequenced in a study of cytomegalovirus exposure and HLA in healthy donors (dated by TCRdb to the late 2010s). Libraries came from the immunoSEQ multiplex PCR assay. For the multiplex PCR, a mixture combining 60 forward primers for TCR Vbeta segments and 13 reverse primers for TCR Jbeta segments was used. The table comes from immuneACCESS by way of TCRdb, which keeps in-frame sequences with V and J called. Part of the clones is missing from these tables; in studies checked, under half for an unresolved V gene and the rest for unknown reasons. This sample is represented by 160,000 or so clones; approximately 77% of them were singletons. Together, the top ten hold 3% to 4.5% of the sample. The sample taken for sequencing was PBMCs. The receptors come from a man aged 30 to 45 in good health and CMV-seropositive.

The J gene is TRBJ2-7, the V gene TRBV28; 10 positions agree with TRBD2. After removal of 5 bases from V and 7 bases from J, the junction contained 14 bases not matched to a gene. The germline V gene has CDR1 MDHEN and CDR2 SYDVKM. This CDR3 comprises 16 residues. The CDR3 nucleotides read TGTGCCAGCAGTAACCCGGGGACTAGCGTACCGGGGGAGCAGTACTTC. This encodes CASSNPGTSVPGEQYF. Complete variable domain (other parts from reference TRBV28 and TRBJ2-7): DVKVTQSSRYLVKRTGEKVFLECVQDMDHENMFWYRQDPGLGLRLIYFSYDVKMKEKGDIPEGYSVSREKKERFSLILESASTNQTSMYLCASSNPGTSVPGEQYFGPGTRLTVT.

The CDR3 DNA sequence: TGCAGCGTCCTCAAGGGGGGGGGTGAAGCTTTCTTT. Translated, it gives CSVLKGGGEAFF. The V gene is TRBV29-1, the J gene TRBJ1-1; weak D call: TRBD1 (6 bases). This CDR3 has 12 residues. The germline V and J ends were trimmed by 6 bases and 7 bases, with 15 bases remaining between them. CDR1 is SQVTM and CDR2 is ANQGSEA in the germline V gene.

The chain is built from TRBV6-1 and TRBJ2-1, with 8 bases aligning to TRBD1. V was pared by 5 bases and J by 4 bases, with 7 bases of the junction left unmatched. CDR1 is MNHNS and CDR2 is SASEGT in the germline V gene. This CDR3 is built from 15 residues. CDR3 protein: CASSPRTGPYNEQFF. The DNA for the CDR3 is TGTGCCAGCAGTCCGAGGACAGGGCCTTACAATGAGCAGTTCTTC.

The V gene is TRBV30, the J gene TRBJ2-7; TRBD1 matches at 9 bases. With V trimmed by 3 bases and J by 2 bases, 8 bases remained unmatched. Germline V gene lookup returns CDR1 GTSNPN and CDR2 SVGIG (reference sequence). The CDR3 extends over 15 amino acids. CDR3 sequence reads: CAWSPDRGRTYEQYF. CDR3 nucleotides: TGTGCCTGGAGCCCGGACAGGGGCCGAACCTACGAGCAGTACTTC.

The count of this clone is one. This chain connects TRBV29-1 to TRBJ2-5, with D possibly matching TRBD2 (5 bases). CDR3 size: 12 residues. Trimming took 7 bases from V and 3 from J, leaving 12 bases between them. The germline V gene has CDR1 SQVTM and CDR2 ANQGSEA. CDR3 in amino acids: CSARRGEETQYF. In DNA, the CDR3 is TGCAGCGCCCGACGGGGAGAAGAGACCCAGTACTTC.

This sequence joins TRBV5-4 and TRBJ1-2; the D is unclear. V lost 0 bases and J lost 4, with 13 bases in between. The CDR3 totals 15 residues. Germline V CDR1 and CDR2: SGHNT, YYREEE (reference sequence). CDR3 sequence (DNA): TGTGCCAGCAGCTTGGGTACGAGGGAATTCTATGGCTACACCTTC. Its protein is CASSLGTREFYGYTF.

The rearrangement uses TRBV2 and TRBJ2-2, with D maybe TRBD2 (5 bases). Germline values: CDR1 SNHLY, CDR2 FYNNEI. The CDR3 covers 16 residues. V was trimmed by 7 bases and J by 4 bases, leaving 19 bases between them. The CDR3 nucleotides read TGTGCCAGCACCAACGATGGAGGCGGATTCACCGGGGAGCTGTTTTTT. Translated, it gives CASTNDGGGFTGELFF. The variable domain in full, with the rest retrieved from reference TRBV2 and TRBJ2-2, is EPEVTQTPSHQVTQMGQEVILRCVPISNHLYFYWYRQILGQKVEFLVSFYNNEISEKSEIFDDQFSVERPDGSNFTLKIRSTKLEDSAMYFCASTNDGGGFTGELFFGEGSRLTVL.

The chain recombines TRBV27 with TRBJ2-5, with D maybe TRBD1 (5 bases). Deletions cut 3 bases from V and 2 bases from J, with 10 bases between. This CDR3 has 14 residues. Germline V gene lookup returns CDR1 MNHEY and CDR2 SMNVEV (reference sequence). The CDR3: CASSFGAGQETQYF. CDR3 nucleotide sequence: TGTGCCAGCAGTTTTGGGGCCGGGCAAGAGACCCAGTACTTC.

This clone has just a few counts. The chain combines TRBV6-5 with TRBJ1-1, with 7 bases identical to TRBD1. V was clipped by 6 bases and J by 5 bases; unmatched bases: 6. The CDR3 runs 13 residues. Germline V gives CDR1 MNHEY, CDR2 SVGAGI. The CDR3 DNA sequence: TGTGCCAGCAGCCTGACAGGGTGGACTGAAGCTTTCTTT. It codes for CASSLTGWTEAFF.

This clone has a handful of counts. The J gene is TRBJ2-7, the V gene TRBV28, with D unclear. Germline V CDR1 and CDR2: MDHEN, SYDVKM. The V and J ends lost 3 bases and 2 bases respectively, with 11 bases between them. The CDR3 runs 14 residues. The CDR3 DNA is TGTGCCAGCAGTTTTCCCAGGTCCACCTACGAGCAGTACTTC. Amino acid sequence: CASSFPRSTYEQYF. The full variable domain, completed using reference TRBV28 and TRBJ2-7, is DVKVTQSSRYLVKRTGEKVFLECVQDMDHENMFWYRQDPGLGLRLIYFSYDVKMKEKGDIPEGYSVSREKKERFSLILESASTNQTSMYLCASSFPRSTYEQYFGPGTRLTVT.

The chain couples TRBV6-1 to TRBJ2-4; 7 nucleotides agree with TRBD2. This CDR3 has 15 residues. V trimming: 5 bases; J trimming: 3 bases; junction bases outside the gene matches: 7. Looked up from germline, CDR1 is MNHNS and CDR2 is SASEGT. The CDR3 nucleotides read TGTGCCAGCAGTCTCAGGGAGGGCGGCAAAAACATTCAGTACTTC. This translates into CASSLREGGKNIQYF.

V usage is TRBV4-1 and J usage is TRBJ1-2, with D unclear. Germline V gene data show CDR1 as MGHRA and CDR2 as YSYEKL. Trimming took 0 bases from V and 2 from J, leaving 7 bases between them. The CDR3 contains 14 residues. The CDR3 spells CASSQDPQNYGYTF. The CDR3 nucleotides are TGCGCCAGCAGCCAAGATCCACAAAACTATGGCTACACCTTC.

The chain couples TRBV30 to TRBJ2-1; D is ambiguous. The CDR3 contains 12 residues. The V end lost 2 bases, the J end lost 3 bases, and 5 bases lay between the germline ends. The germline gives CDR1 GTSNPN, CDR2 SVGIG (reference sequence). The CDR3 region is CAWSLDYNEQFF. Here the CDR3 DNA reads TGTGCCTGGAGTTTAGACTACAATGAGCAGTTCTTC.

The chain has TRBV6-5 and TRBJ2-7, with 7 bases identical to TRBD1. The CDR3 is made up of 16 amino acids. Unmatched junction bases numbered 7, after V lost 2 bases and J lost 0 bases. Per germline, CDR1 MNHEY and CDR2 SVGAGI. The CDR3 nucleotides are TGTGCCAGCAGTTACGGACAGGCTTATGACTCCTACGAGCAGTACTTC. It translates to CASSYGQAYDSYEQYF.

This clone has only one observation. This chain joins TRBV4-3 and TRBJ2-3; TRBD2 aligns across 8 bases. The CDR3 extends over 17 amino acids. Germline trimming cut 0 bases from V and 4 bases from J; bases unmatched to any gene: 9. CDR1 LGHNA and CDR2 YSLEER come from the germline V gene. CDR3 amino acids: CASSQELTGGLADTQYF. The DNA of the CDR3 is TGCGCCAGCAGCCAAGAGTTGACGGGGGGGCTGGCAGATACGCAGTATTTT.

The CDR3 protein is CASSFGQGGNQPQHF. DNA of the CDR3: TGTGCCAGCAGTTTTGGACAGGGTGGCAATCAGCCCCAGCATTTT. The chain has TRBV9 and TRBJ1-5, with 8 bases that match TRBD1. This CDR3 spans 15 amino acids. The V gene's germline CDR1 is SGDLS and CDR2 YYNGEE. V trimming: 5 bases; J trimming: 2 bases; junction bases outside the gene matches: 6.

CDR3 sequence: CASSHGSDQPQHF. The CDR3 nucleotides read TGTGCCAGCAGCCACGGGTCCGATCAGCCCCAGCATTTT. V usage is TRBV7-9 and J usage is TRBJ1-5; D gene ambiguous. Trimming removed 5 bases at V and 5 bases at J, with 10 bases between. Germline V lookup: CDR1 SEHNR, CDR2 FQNEAQ (reference sequence). This CDR3 has 13 residues.

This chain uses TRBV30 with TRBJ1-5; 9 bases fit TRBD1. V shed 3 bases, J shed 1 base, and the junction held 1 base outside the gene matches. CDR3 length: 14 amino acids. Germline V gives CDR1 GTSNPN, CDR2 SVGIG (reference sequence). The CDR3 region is CAWRQGASNQPQHF. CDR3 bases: TGTGCCTGGAGACAGGGGGCAAGCAATCAGCCCCAGCATTTT.

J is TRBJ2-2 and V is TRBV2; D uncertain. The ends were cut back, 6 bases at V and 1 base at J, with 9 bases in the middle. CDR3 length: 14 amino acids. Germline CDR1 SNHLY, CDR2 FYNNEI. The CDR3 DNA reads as TGTGCCAGCAGGAACAACAGGAACACCGGGGAGCTGTTTTTT. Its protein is CASRNNRNTGELFF.

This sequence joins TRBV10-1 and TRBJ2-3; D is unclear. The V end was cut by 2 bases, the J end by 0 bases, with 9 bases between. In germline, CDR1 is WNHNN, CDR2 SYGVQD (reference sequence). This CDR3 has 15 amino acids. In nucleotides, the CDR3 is TGCGCCAGCAGTGAGGCGGCCCTCAGCACAGATACGCAGTATTTT. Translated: CASSEAALSTDTQYF.

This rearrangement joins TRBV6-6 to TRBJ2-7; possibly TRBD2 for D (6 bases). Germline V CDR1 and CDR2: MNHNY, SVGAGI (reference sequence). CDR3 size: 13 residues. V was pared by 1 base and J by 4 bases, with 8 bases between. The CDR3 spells CASSYYAGYEQYF. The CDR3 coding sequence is TGTGCCAGCAGTTACTATGCGGGGTACGAGCAGTACTTC.

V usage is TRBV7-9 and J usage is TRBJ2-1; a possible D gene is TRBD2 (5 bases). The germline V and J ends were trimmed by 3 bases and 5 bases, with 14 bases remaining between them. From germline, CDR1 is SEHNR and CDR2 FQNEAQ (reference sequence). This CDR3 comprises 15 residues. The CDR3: CASSFDGGRDNEQFF. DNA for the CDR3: TGTGCCAGCAGCTTTGATGGAGGCAGAGACAATGAGCAGTTCTTC.

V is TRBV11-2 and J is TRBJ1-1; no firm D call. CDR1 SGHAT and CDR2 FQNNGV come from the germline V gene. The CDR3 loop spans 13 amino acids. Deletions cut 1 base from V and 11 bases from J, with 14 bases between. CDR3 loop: CASSLGPLSGAFF. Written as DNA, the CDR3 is TGTGCCAGCAGCTTAGGCCCTTTGTCGGGGGCTTTCTTT. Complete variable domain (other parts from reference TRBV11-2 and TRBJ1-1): EAGVAQSPRYKIIEKRQSVAFWCNPISGHATLYWYQQILGQGPKLLIQFQNNGVVDDSQLPKDRFSAERLKGVDSTLKIQPAKLEDSAVYLCASSLGPLSGAFFGQGTRLTVV.

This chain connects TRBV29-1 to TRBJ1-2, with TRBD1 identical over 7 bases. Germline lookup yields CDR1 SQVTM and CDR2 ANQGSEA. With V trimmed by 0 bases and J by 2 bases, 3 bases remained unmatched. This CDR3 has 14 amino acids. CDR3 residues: CSVEDRDSNYGYTF. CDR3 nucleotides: TGCAGCGTTGAAGATCGGGACAGCAACTATGGCTACACCTTC.

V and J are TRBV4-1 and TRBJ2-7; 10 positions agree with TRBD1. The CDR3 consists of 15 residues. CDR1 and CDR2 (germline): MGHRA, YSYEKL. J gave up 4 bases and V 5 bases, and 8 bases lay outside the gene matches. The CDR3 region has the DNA TGCGCCAGCAGCGATCAAGGGGGACAGGGGTACGAGCAGTACTTC. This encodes CASSDQGGQGYEQYF.

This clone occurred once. CDR3 in amino acids: CASRPTGADGYTF. The CDR3, as DNA: TGTGCCAGCAGACCGACAGGGGCGGATGGCTACACCTTC. The chain joins TRBV9 to TRBJ1-2, with 8 bases fitting TRBD1. Losses at the gene ends were 5 bases for V and 6 bases for J; bases not matched to a gene: 6. CDR3 length: 13 amino acids. Germline assignment: CDR1 SGDLS and CDR2 YYNGEE.

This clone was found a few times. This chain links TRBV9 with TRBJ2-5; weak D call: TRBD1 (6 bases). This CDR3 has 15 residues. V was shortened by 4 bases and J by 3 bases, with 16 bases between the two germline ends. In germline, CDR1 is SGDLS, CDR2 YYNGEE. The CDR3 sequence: CASSPPGHGEETQYF. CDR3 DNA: TGTGCCAGCAGCCCCCCGGGACACGGCGAAGAGACCCAGTACTTC.

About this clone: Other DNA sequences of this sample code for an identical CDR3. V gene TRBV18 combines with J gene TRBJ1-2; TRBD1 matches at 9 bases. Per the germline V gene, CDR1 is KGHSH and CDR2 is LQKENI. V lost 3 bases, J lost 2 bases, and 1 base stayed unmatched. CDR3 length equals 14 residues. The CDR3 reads CASSPGQGNYGYTF. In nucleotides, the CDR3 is TGTGCCAGCTCACCGGGACAGGGAAACTATGGCTACACCTTC. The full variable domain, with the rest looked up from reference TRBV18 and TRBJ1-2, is NAGVMQNPRHLVRRRGQEARLRCSPMKGHSHVYWYRQLPEEGLKFMVYLQKENIIDESGMPKERFSAEFPKEGPSILRIQQVVRGDSAAYFCASSPGQGNYGYTFGSGTRLTVV.

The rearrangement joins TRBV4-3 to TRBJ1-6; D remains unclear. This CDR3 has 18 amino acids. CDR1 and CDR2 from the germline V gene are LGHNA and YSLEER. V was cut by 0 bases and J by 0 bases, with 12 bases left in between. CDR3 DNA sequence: TGCGCCAGCAGCCAAGAGGTGGCAGGAAGCTCCTATAATTCACCCCTCCACTTT. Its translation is CASSQEVAGSSYNSPLHF.

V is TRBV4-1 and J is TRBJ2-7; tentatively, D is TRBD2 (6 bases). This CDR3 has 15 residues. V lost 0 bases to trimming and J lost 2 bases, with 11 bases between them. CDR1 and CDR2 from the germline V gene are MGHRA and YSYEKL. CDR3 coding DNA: TGCGCCAGCAGCCAAGATTTGGAGGGCACCTACGAGCAGTACTTC. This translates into CASSQDLEGTYEQYF.

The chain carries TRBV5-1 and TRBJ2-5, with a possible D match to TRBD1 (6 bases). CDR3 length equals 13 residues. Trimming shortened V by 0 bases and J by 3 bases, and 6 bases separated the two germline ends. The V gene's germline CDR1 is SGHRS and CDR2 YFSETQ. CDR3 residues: CASSLGTEETQYF. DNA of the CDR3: TGCGCCAGCAGCTTGGGGACAGAAGAGACCCAGTACTTC.

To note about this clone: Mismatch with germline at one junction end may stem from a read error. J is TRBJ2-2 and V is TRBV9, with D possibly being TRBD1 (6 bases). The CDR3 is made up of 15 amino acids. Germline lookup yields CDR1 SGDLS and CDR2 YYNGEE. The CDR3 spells CASGVDSQGSGELFF. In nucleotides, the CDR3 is TGTGCCAGCGGCGTAGATAGTCAGGGGTCCGGGGAGCTGTTTTTT.